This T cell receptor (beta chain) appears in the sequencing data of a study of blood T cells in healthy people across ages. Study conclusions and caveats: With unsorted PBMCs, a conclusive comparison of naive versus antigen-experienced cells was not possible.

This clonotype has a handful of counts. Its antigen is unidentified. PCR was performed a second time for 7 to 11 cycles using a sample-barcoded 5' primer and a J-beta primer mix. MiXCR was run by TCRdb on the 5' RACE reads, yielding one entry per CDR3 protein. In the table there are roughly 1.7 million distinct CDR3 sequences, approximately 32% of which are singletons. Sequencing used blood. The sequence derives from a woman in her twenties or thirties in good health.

As DNA, the CDR3 is TGTGCCAGCAGCTTCAGGCGGGGGGTAAACATTCAGTACTTC. Translated: CASSFRRGVNIQYF. The chain recombines TRBV5-6 with TRBJ2-4; 8 nucleotides agree with TRBD2. Germline V lookup: CDR1 SGHDT, CDR2 YYEEEE. V gave up 2 bases and J gave up 6 bases; unmatched junction bases: 4. The CDR3 consists of 14 residues. Filled out from reference TRBV5-6 and TRBJ2-4, the complete variable domain reads DAGVTQSPTHLIKTRGQQVTLRCSPKSGHDTVSWYQQALGQGPQFIFQYYEEEERQRGNFPDRFSGHQFPNYSSELNVNALLLGDSALYLCASSFRRGVNIQYFGAGTRLSVL.